What follows are 3 T cell receptor beta chains derived from one specimen sequenced in a study of T-cell memory formation after mild COVID-19. TCRdb passed the 5' RACE reads through MiXCR, listing each CDR3 protein once. The sample includes 270,000 or so distinct CDR3 sequences, under 20% of them seen just once. Specimen: PBMCs or a T cell subset sorted from them (not recorded which). The receptors originated from a man in his late teens or twenties who had mild COVID-19 (a few samples of this study predate the infection). Cell type and time point are not known.

The chain couples TRBV11-2 to TRBJ2-1; D call uncertain. Germline lookup yields CDR1 SGHAT and CDR2 FQNNGV. Trimming took 3 bases from V and 9 from J, leaving 6 bases between them. The CDR3 totals 11 residues. The CDR3 DNA sequence: TGTGCCAGCAGCTTCGTTAGTGAGCAGTTCTTC. This sequence encodes CASSFVSEQFF.

This clonotype turned up a few times. V and J are TRBV18 and TRBJ1-3; D unclear. The V end lost 3 bases, the J end lost 2 bases, and 14 bases lay between the germline ends. This CDR3 region has 16 residues. Germline V gene sequence: CDR1 KGHSH, CDR2 LQKENI. CDR3 bases: TGTGCCAGCTCACCGCATTATGGCTACGCTGGAAACACCATATATTTT. It encodes CASSPHYGYAGNTIYF.

There are a few counts of this clonotype. The chain couples TRBV4-2 to TRBJ1-5; tentative D call: TRBD1 (6 bases). V lost 1 base, J lost 6 bases, and 19 bases lay in between. The CDR3 length is 17 residues. In germline, CDR1 is LGHNA, CDR2 YNFKEQ. The CDR3 spells CASSQATGPGGLQPQHF. CDR3 bases: TGTGCCAGCAGCCAAGCGACGGGCCCTGGGGGGCTTCAGCCCCAGCATTTT.